A single sample gave rise to the 20 T cell receptor beta chains below, sequenced in a study of blood T cell repertoires in COVID-19. Using immunoSEQ multiplex PCR, the repertoire was profiled, and TCRdb retains in-frame clones only, with some absent. Of roughly 300,000 clones listed, about 89% are singletons. Material for sequencing was peripheral blood. The receptors here all came from a woman in her 30s with COVID-19, enrolled during active disease.

The chain employs TRBV10-3 and TRBJ2-7; 8 nucleotides line up with TRBD1. The length of the CDR3 is 12 residues. Trimming removed 6 bases from V and 6 bases from J; junction bases left unmatched: 4. CDR1 and CDR2 (germline): ENHRY, SYGVKD. The CDR3 DNA is TGTGCCATCAGCACAGGGGGTCTCGAGCAGTACTTC. It encodes CAISTGGLEQYF.

The rearrangement uses TRBV4-1 and TRBJ1-1; 9 bases fit TRBD1. Looked up from germline, CDR1 is MGHRA and CDR2 is YSYEKL. V shed 1 base, J shed 5 bases, and the junction held 5 bases outside the gene matches. CDR3 length: 15 residues. This CDR3 is CASSQVGTGSTEAFF. In DNA form, the CDR3 reads TGCGCCAGCAGCCAAGTCGGGACAGGGTCAACTGAAGCTTTCTTT.

This clone was observed once. This chain links TRBV7-9 with TRBJ2-3; 9 bases match TRBD2. Germline V gene sequence: CDR1 SEHNR, CDR2 FQNEAQ (reference sequence). The CDR3 is 16 amino acids. The ends lost 2 bases at V and 4 bases at J; junction bases unmatched: 7. CDR3 coding DNA: TGTGCCAGCAGCTTAAAACCGGGACTAGCCTCAGATACGCAGTATTTT. It encodes CASSLKPGLASDTQYF. The entire variable domain, with the rest obtained from reference TRBV7-9 and TRBJ2-3, is as follows: DTGVSQNPRHKITKRGQNVTFRCDPISEHNRLYWYRQTLGQGPEFLTYFQNEAQLEKSRLLSDRFSAERPKGSFSTLEIQRTEQGDSAMYLCASSLKPGLASDTQYFGPGTRLTVL.

The CDR3 loop reads CASSYEEGSRYGYTF. CDR3 DNA: TGTGCCAGCAGTTACGAGGAGGGAAGCCGATATGGCTACACCTTC. This chain connects TRBV6-5 to TRBJ1-2; D gene unclear. CDR3 size: 15 residues. V shed 2 bases and J shed 5 bases, with 15 bases lying between them. CDR1 and CDR2 (germline): MNHEY, SVGAGI.

The V gene is TRBV30, the J gene TRBJ1-4; D is unresolved. Germline V lookup: CDR1 GTSNPN, CDR2 SVGIG (reference sequence). There are 15 residues in the CDR3. V lost 3 bases and J 7 bases, leaving 18 bases between the germline ends. CDR3 sequence (DNA): TGTGCCTGGAGAGACCTTCATGGTGGGAGTGAAAAACTGTTTTTT. This translates into CAWRDLHGGSEKLFF.

This chain joins TRBV5-1 and TRBJ2-1; the match to TRBD1 covers 10 bases. Losses at the gene ends were 3 bases for V and 5 bases for J; bases not matched to a gene: 5. CDR1 SGHRS and CDR2 YFSETQ come from the germline V gene. The CDR3 covers 15 residues. The CDR3 coding sequence is TGCGCCAGCAGCTCGGCCGGGACAGGGGACAATGAGCAGTTCTTC. This translates into CASSSAGTGDNEQFF. Full variable domain (rest looked up from reference TRBV5-1 and TRBJ2-1): KAGVTQTPRYLIKTRGQQVTLSCSPISGHRSVSWYQQTPGQGLQFLFEYFSETQRNKGNFPGRFSGRQFSNSRSEMNVSTLELGDSALYLCASSSAGTGDNEQFFGPGTRLTVL.

The chain has TRBV6-1 and TRBJ1-5; D may be TRBD1 (5 bases). Germline CDR1 and CDR2: MNHNS and SASEGT. The CDR3 consists of 19 residues. V lost 2 bases and J lost 6, with 26 bases in between. The CDR3 sequence is CASSESGEKGVRVSQPQHF. CDR3 sequence (DNA): TGTGCCAGCAGTGAAAGCGGGGAAAAAGGGGTGCGAGTAAGTCAGCCCCAGCATTTT.

The CDR3 loop reads CASSPERRVSSYEQYF. Here the CDR3 DNA reads TGTGCCAGCTCACCAGAACGCCGGGTCAGCTCCTACGAGCAGTACTTC. The chain joins TRBV18 to TRBJ2-7; no definite D call. From germline, CDR1 is KGHSH and CDR2 LQKENI. This CDR3 is built from 16 residues. Trimming removed 2 bases at V and 0 bases at J, with 14 bases between. Full variable domain (remainder filled in from reference TRBV18 and TRBJ2-7): NAGVMQNPRHLVRRRGQEARLRCSPMKGHSHVYWYRQLPEEGLKFMVYLQKENIIDESGMPKERFSAEFPKEGPSILRIQQVVRGDSAAYFCASSPERRVSSYEQYFGPGTRLTVT.

The J gene is TRBJ2-2, the V gene TRBV6-6, with 14 positions matching TRBD2. After removal of 5 bases from V and 5 bases from J, the junction contained 10 bases not matched to a gene. The CDR3 sequence is 18 residues long. Germline CDR1 MNHNY, CDR2 SVGAGI (reference sequence). DNA for the CDR3: TGTGCCAGCAGTCTACTGGGACTAGCGGGAGATAGTACCGGGGAGCTGTTTTTT. Its translation is CASSLLGLAGDSTGELFF.

V usage is TRBV2 and J usage is TRBJ1-2, with D possibly matching TRBD1 (6 bases). The CDR3 length is 15 residues. V lost 6 bases, J lost 4 bases, and 18 bases lay in between. Germline V gene sequence: CDR1 SNHLY, CDR2 FYNNEI. The CDR3 nucleotides are TGTGCCAGCAGAGAAAGGGGTGGGGGCATCTATGGCTACACCTTC. Its protein is CASRERGGGIYGYTF.

The chain's CDR3 is CSVGGLAGESRADTQYF. DNA of the CDR3: TGCAGCGTTGGGGGACTAGCGGGAGAATCAAGGGCAGATACGCAGTATTTT. This chain links TRBV29-1 with TRBJ2-3; the match to TRBD2 covers 14 bases. J was trimmed by 4 bases and V by 4 bases; bases with no gene match: 10. The CDR3 consists of 17 residues. From germline, CDR1 is SQVTM and CDR2 ANQGSEA.

The chain employs TRBV11-3 and TRBJ2-1; D is unresolved. Looked up from germline, CDR1 is SGHNT and CDR2 is YENEEA. V lost 5 bases and J lost 1, with 6 bases in between. The CDR3 spans 13 residues. CDR3 DNA sequence: TGTGCCAGCAGCCTAAATTCCTACAATGAGCAGTTCTTC. Translating gives CASSLNSYNEQFF.

Concerning this clone: This same CDR3 is encoded by further DNA sequences in the sample. The V and J genes are TRBV24-1 and TRBJ1-5; no reliable D call. Germline V lookup: CDR1 KGHDR, CDR2 SFDVKD. V was clipped by 4 bases and J by 2 bases, with 2 bases between them. This CDR3 spans 12 amino acids. The CDR3 DNA reads as TGTGCCACCAGTGACGGCAATCAGCCCCAGCATTTT. Protein: CATSDGNQPQHF.

This sequence joins TRBV5-6 and TRBJ1-5; tentatively, D is TRBD1 (5 bases). V was pared by 0 bases and J by 0 bases, with 13 bases between. Germline V gives CDR1 SGHDT, CDR2 YYEEEE. The CDR3 totals 17 residues. CDR3 nucleotide sequence: TGTGCCAGCAGCTTGGGGGGCAGGGAAGATAGCAATCAGCCCCAGCATTTT. It translates to CASSLGGREDSNQPQHF.

The gene calls are TRBV5-1 and TRBJ1-1; 7 nucleotides line up with TRBD1. From germline, CDR1 is SGHRS and CDR2 YFSETQ. The CDR3 is made up of 19 amino acids. With 0 bases clipped from V and 6 bases from J, the junction kept 20 bases outside the gene matches. The CDR3 sequence: CASSLAIFDREIGRSEAFF. The CDR3 DNA reads TGCGCCAGCAGCTTGGCCATATTCGACAGGGAGATAGGAAGGTCTGAAGCTTTCTTT.

V gene TRBV2 combines with J gene TRBJ2-5; TRBD2 matches at 7 bases. V shed 4 bases and J 2 bases; nucleotides not matched to a gene: 4. Germline CDR1 reads SNHLY; CDR2 reads FYNNEI. The CDR3 contains 14 residues. The CDR3 is CASSVSGPQETQYF. CDR3 in DNA: TGTGCCAGCAGTGTTAGCGGGCCTCAAGAGACCCAGTACTTC.

V usage is TRBV3-1 (or the pseudogene TRBV3-2) and J usage is TRBJ1-2; TRBD1 matches at 8 bases. The CDR3 consists of 17 residues. The V and J ends lost 4 bases and 8 bases, in that order; junction bases with no gene match: 18. Germline CDR1 and CDR2: LGHDT and YNNKEL (reference sequence). The chain's CDR3 is CASSPDSGQGSGLGYTF. The CDR3 DNA follows: TGTGCCAGCAGCCCTGACAGCGGACAGGGATCGGGTTTAGGCTACACCTTC.

The genes are TRBV5-1 and TRBJ2-5, with 9 bases that match TRBD2. Germline V CDR1 and CDR2: SGHRS, YFSETQ. V lost 0 bases, J lost 3 bases, and 9 bases stayed unmatched. This CDR3 comprises 17 residues. The CDR3 nucleotides read TGCGCCAGCAGCTTGGGTCCCGTACTAGCGGGTGAAGAGACCCAGTACTTC. Protein: CASSLGPVLAGEETQYF. The complete variable domain, with remaining parts taken from reference TRBV5-1 and TRBJ2-5, reads KAGVTQTPRYLIKTRGQQVTLSCSPISGHRSVSWYQQTPGQGLQFLFEYFSETQRNKGNFPGRFSGRQFSNSRSEMNVSTLELGDSALYLCASSLGPVLAGEETQYFGPGTRLLVL.

CDR3 DNA: TGTGCCTGGAGTCCGGGACTCACTGAAAAACTGTTTTTT. Translating gives CAWSPGLTEKLFF. This chain joins TRBV30 and TRBJ1-4, with a tentative D call TRBD1 (5 bases). V was shortened by 2 bases and J by 7 bases, with 11 bases between the two germline ends. CDR1 and CDR2 from the germline V gene are GTSNPN and SVGIG (reference sequence). The CDR3 extends over 13 amino acids.

This clone was seen only once. The J gene is TRBJ2-7, the V gene TRBV13; D remains unclear. The ends were cut back, 7 bases at V and 2 bases at J, with 15 bases in the middle. This CDR3 has 14 amino acids. Germline-derived CDR1 and CDR2 are PRHDT and FYEKMQ (reference sequence). The CDR3 sequence: CASTLQLRAYEQYF. The CDR3 nucleotides read TGTGCCAGCACCCTCCAACTTCGGGCCTACGAGCAGTACTTC.